Below, one T cell receptor beta chain is given with its context. The data were taken from a study of cytomegalovirus exposure and HLA in healthy donors. Overall study context: When 300 to 500 donors were genotyped, 80% to 90% of them were found to fall in the Caucasian-associated ancestry cluster.

CDR1 and CDR2 (germline): SGHAT, FQDESV (reference sequence). V lost 1 base to trimming and J lost 4 bases; unmatched junction nucleotides: 9. This CDR3 contains 17 residues. Amplification used 60 Vbeta primers and 13 Jbeta primers. Libraries were prepared by immunoSEQ multiplex PCR; TCRdb keeps only in-frame clonotypes and omits some of them. Here the sample spans 100,000 to 140,000 clones, more than 70% being singletons. Healthy people donating bone marrow made up the donors. The chain recombines TRBV11-1 with TRBJ2-7; 11 bases align to TRBD1. Sequencing was carried out using PBMCs. This receptor was identified in a man aged 25-45 years in good health and CMV-seronegative. The CDR3 sequence is CASSLGGVDRGPYEQYF. For the CDR3, the DNA is TGTGCCAGCAGCTTAGGAGGTGTGGACAGGGGGCCATACGAGCAGTACTTC.